This TCR beta chain was obtained from a study of CXCR3-negative and CXCR3-positive naive CD8 T cells. As for the study in general: Per library, roughly 1.4 +/- 0.3 million reads; roughly 130 million TRB reads overall. Overall study results and limits: When CXCR3-positive naive cells were set against CXCR3-negative naive cells, the former had more hydrophobic TRB CDR3s. High diversity, comparable across both naive subsets, contrasted with much lower diversity in memory CD8+ cells. Both naive subsets, CXCR3-negative and CXCR3-positive, displayed similar TRBV-TRBJ usage, unlike memory cells.

The TRB cDNA libraries were prepared by 5' RACE with UMI labels. Each CDR3 protein gets one entry in TCRdb, which reprocessed the 5' RACE reads and gives no DNA. The sample has around 63,000 distinct CDR3 sequences. Concerning this clonotype: Its antigen is unknown.

The V gene's germline CDR1 is SQVTM and CDR2 ANQGSEA. The length of the CDR3 is 13 residues. The sequence derives from a human donor in good health. Some clones in this sample may be carry-over from other donors' samples. This sequence joins TRBV29-1 and TRBJ2-1. Sequencing was done on a sample of naive CXCR3+ CD8+ T cells from blood. Specified subset: CD45RO-CCR7+CD27+CD95- naive CD8+ T cells expressing CXCR3 (TNR3+). CDR3 residues: CSVEVPYYNEQFF.